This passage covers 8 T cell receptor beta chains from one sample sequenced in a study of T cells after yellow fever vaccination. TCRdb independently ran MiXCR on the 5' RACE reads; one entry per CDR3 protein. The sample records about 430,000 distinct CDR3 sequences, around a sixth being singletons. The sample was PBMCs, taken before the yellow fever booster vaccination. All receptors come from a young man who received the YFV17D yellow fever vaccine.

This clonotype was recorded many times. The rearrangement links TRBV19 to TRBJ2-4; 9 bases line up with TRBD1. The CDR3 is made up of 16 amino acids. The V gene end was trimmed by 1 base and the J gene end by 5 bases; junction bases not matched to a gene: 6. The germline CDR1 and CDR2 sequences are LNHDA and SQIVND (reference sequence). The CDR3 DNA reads TGTGCCAGTAGTATAGGGGGACAGGGCTTCGAAAACATTCAGTACTTC. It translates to CASSIGGQGFENIQYF.

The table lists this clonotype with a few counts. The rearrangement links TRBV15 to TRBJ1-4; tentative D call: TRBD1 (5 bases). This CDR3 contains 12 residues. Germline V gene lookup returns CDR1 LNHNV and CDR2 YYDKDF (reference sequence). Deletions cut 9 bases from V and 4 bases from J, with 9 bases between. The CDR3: CATGEINEKLFF. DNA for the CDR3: TGTGCCACGGGGGAGATTAATGAAAAACTGTTTTTT.

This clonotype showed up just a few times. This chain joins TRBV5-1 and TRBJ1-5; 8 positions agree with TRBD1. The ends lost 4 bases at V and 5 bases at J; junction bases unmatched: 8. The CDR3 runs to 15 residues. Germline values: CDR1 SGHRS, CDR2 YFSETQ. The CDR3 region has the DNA TGCGCCAGCAGCACCGGACAGGGAGGGCATCAGCCCCAGCATTTT. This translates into CASSTGQGGHQPQHF.

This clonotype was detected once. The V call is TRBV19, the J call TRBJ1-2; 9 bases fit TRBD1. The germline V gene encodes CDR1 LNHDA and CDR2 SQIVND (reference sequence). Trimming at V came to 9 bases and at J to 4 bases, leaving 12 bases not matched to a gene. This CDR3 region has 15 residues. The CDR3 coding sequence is TGTGCCAGCCTGGAACAGGGGGCCGTTCTCTATGGCTACACCTTC. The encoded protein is CASLEQGAVLYGYTF. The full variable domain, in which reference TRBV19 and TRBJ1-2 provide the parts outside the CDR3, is DGGITQSPKYLFRKEGQNVTLSCEQNLNHDAMYWYRQDPGQGLRLIYYSQIVNDFQKGDIAEGYSVSREKKESFPLTVTSAQKNPTAFYLCASLEQGAVLYGYTFGSGTRLTVV.

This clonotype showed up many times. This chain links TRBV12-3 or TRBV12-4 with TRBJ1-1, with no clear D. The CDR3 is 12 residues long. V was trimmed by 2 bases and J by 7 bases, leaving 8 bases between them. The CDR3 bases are TGTGCCAGCAGTTTATTAAATGGTGAAGCTTTCTTT. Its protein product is CASSLLNGEAFF.

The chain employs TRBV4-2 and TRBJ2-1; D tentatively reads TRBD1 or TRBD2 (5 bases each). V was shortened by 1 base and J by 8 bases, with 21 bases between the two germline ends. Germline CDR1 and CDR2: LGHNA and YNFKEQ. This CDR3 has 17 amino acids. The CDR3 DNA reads TGTGCCAGCAGCCAAGGGGTAGGGGAGTTCGCTAGAGATGAGCAGTTCTTC. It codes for CASSQGVGEFARDEQFF.

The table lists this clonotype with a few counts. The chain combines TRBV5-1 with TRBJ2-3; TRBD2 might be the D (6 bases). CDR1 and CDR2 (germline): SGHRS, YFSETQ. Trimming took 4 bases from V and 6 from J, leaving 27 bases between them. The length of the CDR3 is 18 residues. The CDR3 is CASSPEAGLTDRLDTQYF. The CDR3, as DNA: TGCGCCAGCAGCCCCGAAGCGGGCCTCACCGACCGTCTGGATACGCAGTATTTT.

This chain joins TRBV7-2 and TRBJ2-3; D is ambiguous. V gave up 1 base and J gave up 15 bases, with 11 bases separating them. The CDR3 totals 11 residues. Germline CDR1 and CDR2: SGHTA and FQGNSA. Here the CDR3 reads CASSLGPTIYF. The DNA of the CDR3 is TGTGCCAGCAGCTTAGGCCCCACTATATATTTT.